What follows are 31 T cell receptor beta chains derived from one specimen sequenced in a study of blood T cell repertoires in COVID-19. Generated by immunoSEQ multiplex PCR, the TCRdb table keeps only in-frame clones and is missing some. The sample carries 210,000 or so clones, almost 90% recorded once. Sequenced input: peripheral blood. The receptors derive from a young man with active or convalescent COVID-19.

CDR3 nucleotides: TGTGCCAGCAGCCCATACATCACTGAAGCTTTCTTT. Protein sequence: CASSPYITEAFF. The V call is TRBV28, the J call TRBJ1-1; D call uncertain. Looked up from germline, CDR1 is MDHEN and CDR2 is SYDVKM. Trimming took off 6 bases at V and 4 bases at J, with 9 bases between the two ends. The length of the CDR3 is 12 residues.

This clone occurred once. CDR3 nucleotide sequence: TGTGCCAGCAGCTCCCGAAAGGGGGCAATGCGGACTGAAGCTTTCTTT. Residues: CASSSRKGAMRTEAFF. V usage is TRBV5-4 and J usage is TRBJ1-1; 7 bases line up with TRBD1. Germline CDR1 SGHNT, CDR2 YYREEE (reference sequence). Trimming took 3 bases from V and 5 from J; bases not matched to a gene: 13. The CDR3 totals 16 residues.

The chain has TRBV28 and TRBJ1-4; 7 bases match TRBD1. The J segment lost 1 base and the V segment lost 4 bases, leaving 9 bases of the junction unmatched. CDR3 length: 17 residues. The germline CDR1 and CDR2 sequences are MDHEN and SYDVKM. CDR3 DNA sequence: TGTGCCAGCAGTTACCCGGGACAGTACAAAACTAATGAAAAACTGTTTTTT. Translated: CASSYPGQYKTNEKLFF.

This clone was detected once. This chain uses TRBV28 with TRBJ2-7; tentative D call: TRBD1 (6 bases). V dropped 3 bases and J dropped 3 bases, with 9 bases sitting between them. Germline V gives CDR1 MDHEN, CDR2 SYDVKM. The CDR3 contains 13 residues. The CDR3 reads CASSFQGIYEQYF. CDR3 DNA: TGTGCCAGCAGTTTTCAGGGGATCTACGAGCAGTACTTC.

The V and J genes are TRBV2 and TRBJ1-3, with D maybe TRBD1 (5 bases). This CDR3 region has 16 residues. Deletions cut 6 bases from V and 3 bases from J, with 18 bases between. Germline lookup yields CDR1 SNHLY and CDR2 FYNNEI. The CDR3 DNA reads as TGTGCCAGCAGCCAAGGAGGCGGGGCCATTGGAAACACCATATATTTT. Protein: CASSQGGGAIGNTIYF.

The CDR3 DNA sequence: TGTGCCTGGAGGTTCCAGGAAAAACTGTTTTTT. Its translation: CAWRFQEKLFF. The chain has TRBV30 and TRBJ1-4; D gene ambiguous. From germline, CDR1 is GTSNPN and CDR2 SVGIG (reference sequence). With 3 bases removed from V and 8 bases from J, the gap between germline ends came to 7 bases. The CDR3 sequence is 11 residues long.

V usage is TRBV5-4 and J usage is TRBJ1-5, with 10 bases fitting TRBD1. CDR3 size: 15 residues. Unmatched junction bases numbered 5, after V lost 3 bases and J lost 5 bases. Germline lookup yields CDR1 SGHNT and CDR2 YYREEE (reference sequence). The CDR3 here is CASSSGQGLDQPQHF. CDR3 bases: TGTGCCAGCAGCTCGGGACAGGGGCTAGATCAGCCCCAGCATTTT.

This clone was counted a single time. V and J are TRBV4-1 and TRBJ1-5, with 8 bases that match TRBD1. Germline CDR1 is MGHRA and CDR2 is YSYEKL. V lost 0 bases and J lost 7; bases outside the gene matches: 8. The CDR3 is made up of 16 amino acids. CDR3 residues: CASSQERQGAGQPQHF. For the CDR3, the DNA is TGCGCCAGCAGCCAAGAGCGGCAGGGGGCGGGACAGCCCCAGCATTTT.

The chain employs TRBV1 and TRBJ2-5; TRBD1 is the table's D call and was not checked against the DNA. TRBV1 is labeled a pseudogene. CDR3 size: 15 residues. CDR3 sequence: CTSSCRDREAETQYF. CDR3 nucleotides: TGCACCAGCAGCTGCCGGGACAGGGAGGCAGAGACCCAGTACTTC.

The rearrangement links TRBV7-7 to TRBJ2-5, with D possibly matching TRBD2 (6 bases). The CDR3 contains 12 residues. Germline assignment: CDR1 SSHAT and CDR2 FNYEAQ (reference sequence). CDR3 amino acids: CATRTIGETQYF. The CDR3 bases are TGTGCTACAAGGACTATCGGGGAGACCCAGTACTTC.

The chain recombines TRBV28 with TRBJ1-5, with D unresolved. V lost 6 bases and J lost 4, with 10 bases in between. The V gene's germline CDR1 is MDHEN and CDR2 SYDVKM. The CDR3 sequence is 13 residues long. CDR3: CASSPTDNQPQHF. The CDR3 DNA follows: TGTGCCAGCAGCCCCACAGATAATCAGCCCCAGCATTTT.

The chain joins TRBV10-1 to TRBJ2-2; 11 positions match TRBD2. The germline V gene encodes CDR1 WNHNN and CDR2 SYGVQD (reference sequence). The V gene end was trimmed by 3 bases and the J gene end by 13 bases; junction bases not matched to a gene: 16. The CDR3 contains 17 residues. CDR3 nucleotides: TGCGCCAGCAGTGATTCGCTAGCGGGAGGATTCAACTTGCGGCTGTTTTTT. Translation: CASSDSLAGGFNLRLFF.

This chain's CDR3 is CASRKTGQGVNQPQHF. The CDR3 region has the DNA TGTGCCAGCAGAAAAACCGGACAGGGTGTTAATCAGCCCCAGCATTTT. The gene calls are TRBV27 and TRBJ1-5; 8 positions agree with TRBD1. Germline V lookup: CDR1 MNHEY, CDR2 SMNVEV (reference sequence). This CDR3 is built from 16 residues. The V segment lost 6 bases and the J segment 4 bases; nucleotides outside the gene matches: 11.

Of note for this clone: Other DNA sequences in this sample translate to the same CDR3. This chain joins TRBV7-9 and TRBJ1-5; D is possibly TRBD1 (5 bases). V lost 1 base, J lost 4 bases, and 11 bases lay in between. Per germline, CDR1 SEHNR and CDR2 FQNEAQ (reference sequence). The CDR3 length is 15 residues. The CDR3 region has the DNA TGTGCCAGCAGCTTAGGTGGGGGGGGTAATCAGCCCCAGCATTTT. This gives the protein CASSLGGGGNQPQHF.

The V and J genes are TRBV7-2 and TRBJ1-5; no definite D call. Germline V CDR1 and CDR2: SGHTA, FQGNSA. There are 15 residues in the CDR3. V lost 1 base and J 6 bases, leaving 13 bases between the germline ends. CDR3 DNA sequence: TGTGCCAGCAGCTTAGGGCAGGCTCTGGGTCAGCCCCAGCATTTT. Residues: CASSLGQALGQPQHF.

This chain connects TRBV18 to TRBJ2-7; 8 nucleotides align to TRBD2. The CDR3 loop spans 14 amino acids. V lost 1 base and J lost 4; bases outside the gene matches: 3. Germline V gives CDR1 KGHSH, CDR2 LQKENI. The CDR3 loop is CASSPLAGTYEQYF. In DNA, the CDR3 is TGTGCCAGCTCACCACTAGCGGGAACGTACGAGCAGTACTTC.

The chain combines TRBV3-1 (or the pseudogene TRBV3-2) with TRBJ1-2; D is perhaps TRBD1 (6 bases). Germline V gives CDR1 LGHDT, CDR2 YNNKEL (reference sequence). V was trimmed by 1 base and J by 7 bases, leaving 13 bases between them. The CDR3 consists of 14 residues. CDR3 in amino acids: CASSQVTRGRGYTF. The DNA for the CDR3 is TGTGCCAGCAGCCAAGTAACCAGGGGCCGTGGCTACACCTTC.

This clone was counted once. The chain joins TRBV6-5 to TRBJ1-1; D ambiguous. The germline V gene encodes CDR1 MNHEY and CDR2 SVGAGI. The CDR3 extends over 14 amino acids. V was trimmed by 8 bases and J by 1 base, leaving 14 bases between them. CDR3 protein: CASRLPAANTEAFF. The CDR3 region has the DNA TGTGCCAGCCGTCTCCCGGCGGCGAACACTGAAGCTTTCTTT.

The chain combines TRBV2 with TRBJ1-4; TRBD1 agrees at 7 bases. This CDR3 is built from 14 residues. J gave up 5 bases and V 7 bases, and 7 bases lay outside the gene matches. Germline CDR1 and CDR2: SNHLY and FYNNEI. The CDR3 loop is CASIIQGRNEKLFF. In DNA, the CDR3 is TGTGCCAGCATTATACAGGGGAGAAATGAAAAACTGTTTTTT.

This chain uses TRBV7-9 with TRBJ2-3; D not certain. Trimming cost V 8 bases and J 5 bases, with 17 bases left between them. Germline V CDR1 and CDR2: SEHNR, FQNEAQ (reference sequence). The CDR3 loop spans 14 amino acids. The CDR3 loop reads CASFSRQSGDTQYF. DNA for the CDR3: TGTGCCAGCTTTTCCCGACAAAGTGGAGATACGCAGTATTTT.

This rearrangement joins TRBV9 to TRBJ1-2; 9 bases line up with TRBD1. This CDR3 has 15 residues. In germline, CDR1 is SGDLS, CDR2 YYNGEE. With 0 bases clipped from V and 4 bases from J, the junction kept 4 bases outside the gene matches. This CDR3 is CASSVEGTGPYGYTF. CDR3 DNA: TGTGCCAGCAGCGTAGAGGGGACAGGGCCCTATGGCTACACCTTC.

This clone has just a few counts. The genes are TRBV2 and TRBJ1-4; TRBD1 matches at 8 bases. Losses at the gene ends were 0 bases for V and 8 bases for J; bases not matched to a gene: 5. The CDR3 covers 15 residues. Germline-derived CDR1 and CDR2 are SNHLY and FYNNEI. The CDR3 region has the DNA TGTGCCAGCAGTGAAGCGGGGACAGGATGGGAAAAACTGTTTTTT. Translating gives CASSEAGTGWEKLFF.

The chain has TRBV5-4 and TRBJ2-7; tentatively, D is TRBD2 (5 bases). Germline V gene sequence: CDR1 SGHNT, CDR2 YYREEE (reference sequence). Trimming took 1 base from V and 5 from J, leaving 16 bases between them. The CDR3 is made up of 15 amino acids. The DNA of the CDR3 is TGTGCCAGCAGCTTGATATCCGGCCCCGGGGACGAGCAGTACTTC. Translation gives CASSLISGPGDEQYF.

The chain employs TRBV2 and TRBJ1-1; D possibly corresponds to TRBD1 (5 bases). CDR1 is SNHLY, CDR2 FYNNEI, per germline. The CDR3 loop spans 10 amino acids. The V end was cut by 8 bases, the J end by 5 bases, with 6 bases between. As DNA, the CDR3 is TGTGCCAGCGGGGGGACTGAAGCTTTCTTT. It yields the protein CASGGTEAFF.

V usage is TRBV20-1 and J usage is TRBJ2-2; 9 nucleotides agree with TRBD2. This CDR3 contains 14 residues. Trimming took 3 bases from V and 6 from J; bases not matched to a gene: 5. Germline CDR1 reads DFQATT; CDR2 reads SNEGSKA (reference sequence). The CDR3 region has the DNA TGCAGTGCTAGTGGTAGCGGGAGCGCCGGGGAGCTGTTTTTT. Amino acids: CSASGSGSAGELFF.

The chain links TRBV30 to TRBJ1-3; D is ambiguous. Deletions cut 0 bases from V and 0 bases from J, with 15 bases between. CDR1 GTSNPN and CDR2 SVGIG come from the germline V gene (reference sequence). CDR3 length equals 17 residues. The CDR3 spells CAWSVLPRGYSGNTIYF. As DNA, the CDR3 is TGTGCCTGGAGTGTTCTTCCCCGCGGTTACTCTGGAAACACCATATATTTT.

CDR3 residues: CASSRTGTSSYEQYF. The DNA for the CDR3 is TGTGCCAGCAGCCGAACCGGGACTAGCTCCTACGAGCAGTACTTC. The rearrangement joins TRBV5-6 to TRBJ2-7; TRBD2 matches at 8 bases. Trimming cost V 4 bases and J 0 bases; bases outside gene matches: 6. The CDR3 runs to 15 residues. Per the germline V gene, CDR1 is SGHDT and CDR2 is YYEEEE.

This clone was observed a single time. The V and J genes are TRBV7-2 and TRBJ2-5; 7 positions agree with TRBD2. The J segment lost 3 bases and the V segment lost 5 bases, leaving 12 bases of the junction unmatched. The CDR3 covers 16 residues. Germline-derived CDR1 and CDR2 are SGHTA and FQGNSA. This CDR3 reads CASSTSSGGREETQYF. CDR3 DNA: TGTGCCAGCAGCACGTCCTCGGGAGGACGGGAAGAGACCCAGTACTTC. Variable domain in full (rest from reference TRBV7-2 and TRBJ2-5): GAGVSQSPSNKVTEKGKDVELRCDPISGHTALYWYRQSLGQGLEFLIYFQGNSAPDKSGLPSDRFSAERTGGSVSTLTIQRTQQEDSAVYLCASSTSSGGREETQYFGPGTRLLVL.

V gene TRBV28 combines with J gene TRBJ2-1; 11 bases are shared with TRBD2. This CDR3 is built from 19 residues. Trimming took 1 base from V and 4 from J; bases not matched to a gene: 12. Germline lookup yields CDR1 MDHEN and CDR2 SYDVKM. This CDR3 reads CASSLYGLAGGGGYNEQFF. The CDR3 DNA reads as TGTGCCAGCAGTTTATACGGGCTAGCGGGAGGTGGGGGATACAATGAGCAGTTCTTC.

The chain couples TRBV4-2 to TRBJ1-4, with D unclear. The CDR3 contains 15 residues. Germline V CDR1 and CDR2: LGHNA, YNFKEQ. The V end lost 6 bases, the J end lost 0 bases, and 11 bases lay between the germline ends. As DNA, the CDR3 is TGTGCCAGCAGTCTAGATCCGGCAACTAATGAAAAACTGTTTTTT. Residues: CASSLDPATNEKLFF.

The chain joins TRBV4-1 to TRBJ2-2; maybe TRBD1 (6 bases). This CDR3 spans 17 amino acids. V was cut by 0 bases and J by 0 bases, with 11 bases left in between. The germline gives CDR1 MGHRA, CDR2 YSYEKL. CDR3 residues: CASSQDQAGANTGELFF. The CDR3 coding sequence is TGCGCCAGCAGCCAAGATCAGGCAGGGGCGAACACCGGGGAGCTGTTTTTT.